This TCR beta chain was sequenced in a study of CXCR3-negative and CXCR3-positive naive CD8 T cells. Whole-study findings and limits: The study found more hydrophobic TRB CDR3s in CXCR3-positive naive cells than in CXCR3-negative naive cells. Diversity in memory CD8+ cells fell much lower than the comparably high levels seen in both naive subsets. Partial loss of CXCR3 expression followed cryopreservation; most assays used fresh PBMCs.

With UMI labels, 5' RACE was used to prepare the TRB cDNA libraries. Using the 5' RACE reads, TCRdb records one entry per CDR3 protein without DNA. The sample yields roughly 140,000 distinct CDR3 sequences, of which the top ten take up over 0.25%. A word on this clonotype: Its specificity is unknown.

With 290,000 or so cells each, the CD8+ T cell subsets were individually sorted in triplicate. CD45RO-CCR7+CD27+CD95- characterized naive CD8+ T cells. The CDR3 runs to 15 residues. Looked up from germline, CDR1 is SEHNR and CDR2 is FQNEAQ (reference sequence). The sample consisted of naive CXCR3+ CD8+ T cells from blood. Described subset: CD45RO-CCR7+CD27+CD95- naive CD8+ T cells expressing CXCR3 (TNR3+). This sequence joins TRBV7-9 and TRBJ2-7. The receptor's source is a human donor in good health. Some clones in this sample may be carry-over from other donors' samples. CDR3 amino acids: CASSSSGLSSYEQYF.